These T cell receptor beta chains were read from a single sample in a study of cytomegalovirus exposure and HLA in healthy donors. Only in-frame clones appear in the TCRdb table, and some are missing; sequencing was by immunoSEQ multiplex PCR. The table lists fewer than 45,000 clones, 80% of them singletons. The sample consisted of PBMCs. The receptors shown here come from a male donor in good health and CMV-seronegative. CDR3s include the opening cysteine and the closing phenylalanine or tryptophan. The D gene is left open where the match is weak. Not every row has a clone size; where given, it reads once, few, many or a size class.

clone size	V gene	J gene	D gene	CDR3 DNA	CDR3 protein
.	TRBV27	TRBJ2-1	TRBD2	TGTGCCAGCAGTCCGGGGGGGTCTTACAATGAGCAGTTCTTC	CASSPGGSYNEQFF
.	TRBV2	TRBJ1-5	.	TGTGCCAGCAGCGTACAGGACAATCAGCCCCAGCATTTT	CASSVQDNQPQHF
few	TRBV6-4	TRBJ2-1	TRBD1	TGTGCCAGCAGTTCCCACGGAGGACAGGAACAGTTCTTC	CASSSHGGQEQFF
.	TRBV30	TRBJ2-1	.	TGTGCCTGGAGTCCCCTTTTGGGGGGGGGCTGGAGCTCCTACAATGAGCAGTTCTTC	CAWSPLLGGGWSSYNEQFF
.	TRBV5-1	TRBJ2-5	TRBD2	TGCGCCAGCAGACTAGCGGGGTCCTCAATCCAAGAGACCCAGTACTTC	CASRLAGSSIQETQYF
.	TRBV9	TRBJ1-1	TRBD1	TGTGCCAGCAGCGCTTTGAGGGGACAGCAGGGCACTGAAGCTTTCTTT	CASSALRGQQGTEAFF
once	TRBV5-6	TRBJ2-5	.	TGTGCCAGCAGCTTGGCCGGGACCGGGGGGACCCAGTACTTC	CASSLAGTGGTQYF
.	TRBV5-1	TRBJ1-1	.	TGCGCCAGCAGCTTAGACAGAAACACTGAAGCTTTCTTT	CASSLDRNTEAFF
.	TRBV7-9	TRBJ1-1	.	TGTGCCAGCAGCTTTAGTTTAGTGAACACTGAAGCTTTCTTT	CASSFSLVNTEAFF
.	TRBV25-1	TRBJ2-1	TRBD2	TGTGCCAGCAGCAACCTTCTCGGGACTAGCGGGAGTCGGTTCTTC	CASSNLLGTSGSRFF
.	TRBV7-2	TRBJ2-7	.	TGTGCCAGCAGCGACAGAACCTACGAGCAGTACTTC	CASSDRTYEQYF
once	TRBV13	TRBJ1-2	TRBD1	TGTGCCAGCAGCTTAAGGACAGGGGGCAACTATGGCTACACCTTC	CASSLRTGGNYGYTF
.	TRBV28	TRBJ2-1	TRBD2	TGTGCCAGGCCTAATTCGGGAGGCCGGGACAATGAGCAGTTCTTC	CARPNSGGRDNEQFF
.	TRBV6-1	TRBJ2-7	.	TGTGCCAGCAGTGTAGGGCTAGCGAGCCCTTACGAGCAGTACTTC	CASSVGLASPYEQYF
.	TRBV27	TRBJ2-6	.	TGTGCCAGCAGTCAGCTTACTTACAGGGCTGGGGCCAACGTCCTGACTTTC	CASSQLTYRAGANVLTF
.	TRBV7-6	TRBJ2-1	TRBD1	TGTGCCAGCAGCTTACCGGGACAGACCTACAATGAGCAGTTCTTC	CASSLPGQTYNEQFF
.	TRBV30	TRBJ1-4	.	TGTGCCTGGAGTGCGTACGGGGGGACTAATGAAAAACTGTTTTTT	CAWSAYGGTNEKLFF
.	TRBV28	TRBJ1-3	.	TGTGCCAGCAGCATCGCGCGAGGTAGCTCTGGAAACACCATATATTTT	CASSIARGSSGNTIYF
.	TRBV4-2	TRBJ2-1	.	TGTGCCAGCAGCCAAGATCCTAGCGAAGGACCCTCCTACAATGAGCAGTTCTTC	CASSQDPSEGPSYNEQFF
.	TRBV12-5	TRBJ2-7	TRBD2	TGTGCTAGTGCCATCGGGGGGGTTCACAATAGACCGTACTTC	CASAIGGVHNRPYF
once	TRBV18	TRBJ2-7	.	TGTGCCAGCTCACCAAACAGTTACTACGAGCAGTACTTC	CASSPNSYYEQYF
.	TRBV20-1	TRBJ2-1	.	TGCAGTGCTGCCCCCGGGTCTGGGCAGTTCTTC	CSAAPGSGQFF
.	TRBV27	TRBJ1-5	TRBD1	TGTGCCAGCAGTTTTCTCGGACAGGGTGGATTTGGCAATCAGCCCCAGCATTTT	CASSFLGQGGFGNQPQHF
.	TRBV19	TRBJ1-1	.	TGTGCCAGTAGCCCGACGGACTACACTGAAGCTTTCTTT	CASSPTDYTEAFF
.	TRBV28	TRBJ2-7	.	TGTGCCAGCAGCCCTGGAGGGATCTCCTACGAGCAGTACTTC	CASSPGGISYEQYF
.	TRBV5-4	TRBJ2-5	.	TGTGCCAGCAGCTTGGGGGGTGGCGGGGCGCAAGAGACCCAGTACTTC	CASSLGGGGAQETQYF
.	TRBV6-1	TRBJ1-1	.	TGTGCCAGCAGTGAATGGGTGGGGGCGGCCACTGAAGCTTTCTTT	CASSEWVGAATEAFF
once	TRBV5-1	TRBJ2-2	.	TGCGCCAGCAGCGGTACCGGGAACATCAGGACCGGGGAGCTGTTTTTT	CASSGTGNIRTGELFF
.	TRBV7-9	TRBJ2-1	.	TGTGCCAGCAGCTGGGCAGGGGCAGAGGATGAGCAGTTCTTC	CASSWAGAEDEQFF
.	TRBV6-5	TRBJ2-1	TRBD2	TGTGCCAGCAGTCCCGGGACTAGGGTGAACAATGAGCAGTTCTTC	CASSPGTRVNNEQFF
.	TRBV5-6	TRBJ2-7	.	TGTGCCAGCACCACAGGGACCTCCTACGAGCAGTACTTC	CASTTGTSYEQYF
.	TRBV29-1	TRBJ2-1	TRBD2	TGCAGCGTTGATGGCTCTAGCGGGGGGCAGGATGAGCAGTTCTTC	CSVDGSSGGQDEQFF
.	TRBV30	TRBJ1-1	.	TGTGCCTGGAAAGGACAGCCGAACACTGAAGCTTTCTTT	CAWKGQPNTEAFF
.	TRBV6-6	TRBJ2-5	.	TGTGCCAGCAGACCGAGGGGGGGAGAGACCCAGTACTTC	CASRPRGGETQYF
.	TRBV4-3	TRBJ1-2	.	TGCGCCAGCAGCCAGGTCGGCAGGGGCTTTGGCTACACCTTC	CASSQVGRGFGYTF
once	TRBV27	TRBJ2-7	.	TGTGCCAGCCGGTCCGGGTCCGAGCAGTACTTC	CASRSGSEQYF
.	TRBV4-2	TRBJ2-1	TRBD2	TGTGCCAGCAGCCAAGTAGCGGGGGACTACAATGAGCAGTTCTTC	CASSQVAGDYNEQFF
.	TRBV9	TRBJ2-5	TRBD1	TGTGCCAGCAGCGCAACAGGGGGGAGACCTCAAGAGACCCAGTACTTC	CASSATGGRPQETQYF
.	TRBV5-1	TRBJ2-1	.	TGCGCCAGCAGCTTGGACAGGGTGGACTACAATGAGCAGTTCTTC	CASSLDRVDYNEQFF
.	TRBV27	TRBJ2-3	TRBD2	TGTGCCAGCAGTTTATACCTAGCGGGGGGCACAGATACGCAGTATTTT	CASSLYLAGGTDTQYF
once	TRBV28	TRBJ2-4	.	TGTGCCAGTTCCGACAGTGCCAAAAACATTCAGTACTTC	CASSDSAKNIQYF
.	TRBV11-2	TRBJ2-5	TRBD1	TGTGCCAGCAGACCGACAGGGACAGCCCAAGAGACCCAGTACTTC	CASRPTGTAQETQYF
.	TRBV25-1	TRBJ2-7	.	TGTGCCAGCAGTGAGGCCCAGGAGCAGTACTTC	CASSEAQEQYF
.	TRBV19	TRBJ1-2	.	TGTGCCAGTAGTATGGGCAGTCAACTTTACGGCTACACCTTC	CASSMGSQLYGYTF
.	TRBV19	TRBJ2-3	.	TGTGCCAGTAGTATAGATCCGGCGGGCAAAACGCAGTATTTT	CASSIDPAGKTQYF
.	TRBV5-1	TRBJ2-5	TRBD2	TGCGCCAGCAGCTCTGCGGGGGGCATGCAAGAGACCCAGTACTTC	CASSSAGGMQETQYF
once	TRBV29-1	TRBJ2-1	TRBD1	TGCAGCGTTTCGGGACAGGGGAGCGGCGATGAGCAGTTCTTC	CSVSGQGSGDEQFF
.	TRBV4-2	TRBJ1-2	.	TGTGCCAGCAGCCAAGATAATCCGCGGTGGGGCTACACCTTC	CASSQDNPRWGYTF
.	TRBV5-5	TRBJ1-2	TRBD1	TGTGCCAGCAGCTGGGACAGGGTAGGCTACACCTTC	CASSWDRVGYTF